This T cell receptor (beta chain) derives from a study of siplizumab effects on memory and regulatory T cells (dated by TCRdb to between 2018 and 2021). Regarding the complete study: Across fewer than 10 responder-stimulator pairs, mixed lymphocyte reactions were run in pairs, around 1 with siplizumab at around 1 ug/mL and around 1 without drug. The study looked at the effect of siplizumab, an anti-CD2 antibody, on alloreactive T-cell subsets in allogeneic mixed lymphocyte reactions made from human PBMCs. Results and caveats for the whole study, not just this receptor: Roughly 80-95% of proliferating CD4+ or CD8+ clones could not be assigned a naive or memory phenotype. Greater diversity appeared to be present in unstimulated naive T cells than in memory T cells, and a substantial contribution to the alloresponse seemed to be made by naive cells. Whether proliferating Tregs from siplizumab cultures were suppressive was not functionally confirmed. The cumulative frequency of alloreactive sequences traceable to unstimulated CD4+ memory T cells was significantly reduced by siplizumab. Among mappable alloreactive CD4+ clones, an average Treg-derived fraction of about 70% was observed with siplizumab, compared with 26.9% in control reactions. Because sequences below about 10^-5 frequency were poorly captured, only a minor fraction of alloreactive clones could be mapped to unstimulated subsets.

The CDR3 runs 15 amino acids, cysteine and phenylalanine included. The sequence is cut down to CDR3 DNA, 45 bases in frame from base 1. Unmatched junction bases come to 10, with V trimmed by 8 bases and J by 7 bases. Looking up the germline V gene (reference sequence) yields CDR1 MNHEY and CDR2 SMNVEV. Libraries came from the immunoSEQ multiplex PCR assay. The deep sequencing platform assayed 90,000 to 100,000 TCR templates per sample. Genomic DNA extracted from sorted T cells was used for TCRbeta CDR3 sequencing. Under the source paper's analysis protocol: The R programming language was used for clonal analysis of TCRbeta CDR3 data. Alloreactive CD4+ and CD8+ clones were defined by comparing unstimulated samples with post-reaction CFSE-low samples. By matching sequences to the repertoires of sorted unstimulated Treg and non-Treg cells, each alloreactive CD4+ clone was assigned a regulatory or non-regulatory origin. In its TCRdb copy, this immuneACCESS table keeps in-frame sequences only and misses some clones. Where compared with another copy, unresolved V genes explain less than half of these, and the others have no known cause. The DNA was the basis for D and trimming; V, J and clone size are from that table. The sample table shows 20,000 or so clones, and around 43% are seen once. The top ten clones comprise about 6.1% of the sample.

Cells from the mixed lymphocyte reactions were cocultured for under 7 days at 37 degrees C. Responder PBMCs were labelled with CFSE, stimulator PBMCs were labelled with Violet Dye, and the two were mixed at a 1:1 ratio. Sorted unstimulated T cells, along with proliferating T cells recovered from mixed lymphocyte reactions, underwent TCRbeta CDR3 sequencing. Fresh whole blood from more than 9 HLA-typed healthy donors served as the source for isolating PBMCs. For TCR sequencing, responder T cells that had proliferated and were CFSE-low were FACS-sorted once the mixed lymphocyte reaction was over. In regard to this clone: No antigen is known for it. The sample holds no much larger clone one base away, and base qualities are not on file.

Rearrangement joined TRBV27 to TRBJ2-7, with TRBD2 matching 14 junction bases. Sequenced: CFSE-low (dividing) CD4+ T cells sorted from an allogeneic mixed lymphocyte reaction. This TCR was recovered from a human donor in good health; the cells came from an allogeneic mixed lymphocyte reaction. Some clones in this sample may be carry-over from other donors' samples. The CDR3 corresponds to CASGRLAGGPREQYF. The sequenced DNA is TGTGCCAGCGGCAGACTAGCGGGAGGGCCGAGGGAGCAGTACTTC.